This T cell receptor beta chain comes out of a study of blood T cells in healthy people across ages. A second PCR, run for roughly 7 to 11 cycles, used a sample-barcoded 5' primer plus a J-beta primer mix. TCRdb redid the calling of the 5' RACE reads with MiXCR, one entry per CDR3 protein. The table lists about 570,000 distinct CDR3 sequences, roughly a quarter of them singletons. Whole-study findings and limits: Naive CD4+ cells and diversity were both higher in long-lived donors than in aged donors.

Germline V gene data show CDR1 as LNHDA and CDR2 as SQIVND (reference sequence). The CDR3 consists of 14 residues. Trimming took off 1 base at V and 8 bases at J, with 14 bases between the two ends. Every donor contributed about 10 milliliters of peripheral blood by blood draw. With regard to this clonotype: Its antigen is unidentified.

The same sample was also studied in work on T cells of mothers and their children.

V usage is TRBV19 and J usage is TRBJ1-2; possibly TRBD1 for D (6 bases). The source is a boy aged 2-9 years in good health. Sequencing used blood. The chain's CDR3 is CASSIGGPDRGYTF. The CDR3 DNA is TGTGCCAGTAGTATAGGAGGACCCGACAGGGGCTACACCTTC.